This T cell receptor (beta chain) was observed in a study of CD8 T cells in ankylosing spondylitis (dated by TCRdb to between 2016 and 2019). Concerning the study at large: The study set out to find disease-linked TCR variants by profiling T cell receptor beta repertoires in ankylosing spondylitis patients and healthy donors. In total, the full study cohort was made up of roughly 110 healthy donors and about two dozen ankylosing spondylitis patients. Samples of peripheral blood were taken, and for ankylosing spondylitis patients, synovial fluid was collected as well. Results the study describes overall, beyond this receptor: Blood from ankylosing spondylitis patients appeared to be characterized by a TCR beta motif composed of about eight highly homologous amino acid variants. A CD8+ phenotype was shown by the disease-linked clones, which were found at relatively low frequencies in peripheral blood. Some motif variants had previously been reported in the synovial fluid and blood of reactive arthritis patients, which suggests shared mechanisms of disease initiation. According to the report, matched synovial fluid samples from ankylosing spondylitis patients were significantly enriched for the disease-linked clones.

This sample was sequenced with an Illumina HiSeq 2500. Quantitative 5'-RACE with molecular barcodes was the method used to prepare the TCR beta libraries. The published analysis was carried out like this. To identify disease-linked TCR variants, a new computational method was used, one built on a probabilistic model of VDJ rearrangement. TCRdb reanalyzed the raw reads on its own, using fastp at Q25 for trimming and MiXCR for clone calling, and kept in-frame beta chains. Each record represents a unique CDR3 protein, reported with the most common genes and DNA among its rows. TCRdb's processing, not the authors' own work, is the source of the V and J calls. The sample table lists some 700,000 distinct CDR3 sequences, 15% to 20% of them with a count of one. The ten largest make up around 19% of the sample. This clonotype was found many times. Its antigen remains undetermined. Base qualities are missing; no much larger clone stands one base away.

Input material: blood, either unsorted or a sorted T cell fraction (not recorded which). This sequence originates from a male donor with ankylosing spondylitis.

CDR3 loop: CASSLGLSYNEQFF. In nucleotides, the sequence is TGTGCCAGCAGCTTGGGCCTCTCCTACAATGAGCAGTTCTTC. The sequence links TRBV13 to TRBJ2-1; the D gene is not confidently resolved. Deletion took 3 bases off V and 0 bases off J, with a span of 6 bases between the germline ends. From the cysteine through the phenylalanine, the CDR3 covers 14 amino acids. Only the CDR3 part of the read is kept: 42 bases, read in frame from the first base. From the germline V gene (reference sequence), CDR1 is PRHDT and CDR2 is FYEKMQ.